These 16 T cell receptor beta chains were sequenced from one sample in a study of somatic mutations in cytotoxic T cells in rheumatoid arthritis. The protocol was immunoSEQ multiplex PCR, while the TCRdb copy is restricted to in-frame clones and leaves out a portion. Among more than 10,000 clones listed, approximately 89% were seen once. Sequencing was carried out using CD4+ T cells sorted from blood. The source is a woman aged 18-30 years with rheumatoid arthritis.

This clone was detected once. This chain uses TRBV25-1 with TRBJ2-1, with 8 bases fitting TRBD1. After removal of 5 bases from V and 7 bases from J, the junction contained 7 bases not matched to a gene. CDR1 and CDR2 from the germline V gene are MGHDK and SYGVNS. The CDR3 contains 14 residues. CDR3: CASSFLQGGNEQFF. For the CDR3, the DNA is TGTGCCAGCAGTTTTTTACAGGGGGGAAATGAGCAGTTCTTC.

The chain has TRBV6-6 and TRBJ1-1; TRBD1 matches 10 bases. V gave up 6 bases and J gave up 0 bases; unmatched junction bases: 7. Per germline, CDR1 MNHNY and CDR2 SVGAGI (reference sequence). The CDR3 loop spans 16 amino acids. Written as DNA, the CDR3 is TGTGCCAGCAGATCGGGACAGGGGCGTCTGAACACTGAAGCTTTCTTT. This gives the protein CASRSGQGRLNTEAFF.

This chain's CDR3 is CASSIALNTEAFF. In DNA, the CDR3 is TGTGCCAGCAGCATAGCGTTGAACACTGAAGCTTTCTTT. This sequence joins TRBV6-1 and TRBJ1-1; D remains ambiguous. The length of the CDR3 is 13 residues. V was trimmed by 6 bases and J by 0 bases, leaving 8 bases between them. Germline V gene data show CDR1 as MNHNS and CDR2 as SASEGT.

This chain joins TRBV7-2 and TRBJ2-1, with D tentatively TRBD2 (5 bases). Deletions cut 0 bases from V and 5 bases from J, with 8 bases between. The CDR3 consists of 14 residues. Germline CDR1 reads SGHTA; CDR2 reads FQGNSA. The CDR3 DNA sequence: TGTGCCAGCAGCTTAGCACGAGGGAACAATGAGCAGTTCTTC. As protein: CASSLARGNNEQFF. Full variable domain (missing parts from reference TRBV7-2 and TRBJ2-1): GAGVSQSPSNKVTEKGKDVELRCDPISGHTALYWYRQSLGQGLEFLIYFQGNSAPDKSGLPSDRFSAERTGGSVSTLTIQRTQQEDSAVYLCASSLARGNNEQFFGPGTRLTVL.

This chain connects TRBV1 to TRBJ1-5; no check of the table's D call, TRBD1, against the DNA was made. TRBV1 is classified as a pseudogene. The CDR3 length is 17 residues. CDR3 protein: CTSSQDNPGVSNQPQHF. CDR3 bases: TGCACCAGCAGCCAAGATAACCCAGGGGTTAGCAATCAGCCCCAGCATTTT.

This sequence joins TRBV28 and TRBJ2-7; 10 bases match TRBD1. J was trimmed by 0 bases and V by 6 bases; bases with no gene match: 5. CDR3 length: 15 residues. The germline V gene encodes CDR1 MDHEN and CDR2 SYDVKM. The CDR3 DNA reads TGTGCCAGCAGGGCGGACAGGGGGATCTCCTACGAGCAGTACTTC. This sequence encodes CASRADRGISYEQYF.

The rearrangement links TRBV21-1 to TRBJ2-5; TRBD1 was called by the table and not checked on the DNA. TRBV21-1 is shown as a pseudogene. This CDR3 contains 19 residues. The CDR3 loop is CASSPEGGPRTLLSRAQYF. CDR3 in DNA: TGTGCCAGCAGTCCGGAAGGGGGACCGCGAACACTCCTTTCGAGAGCCCAGTACTTC.

The J gene is TRBJ2-1, the V gene TRBV19; 8 bases map to TRBD2. The CDR3 contains 15 residues. Germline V lookup: CDR1 LNHDA, CDR2 SQIVND (reference sequence). J lost 3 bases, V lost 5 bases, and 6 bases had no gene match. CDR3 DNA sequence: TGTGCCAGTAGTTTAGGTAGCGGGGTCTACAATGAGCAGTTCTTC. It specifies CASSLGSGVYNEQFF.

V is TRBV7-9 and J is TRBJ2-5; no clear D. CDR1 SEHNR and CDR2 FQNEAQ come from the germline V gene (reference sequence). V was shortened by 11 bases and J by 7 bases, with 23 bases between the two germline ends. The CDR3 runs 14 residues. DNA for the CDR3: TGTGCCGCCACCCCCCAGATTACTTCGGGGACCCAGTACTTC. This sequence encodes CAATPQITSGTQYF.

With regard to this clone: At the DNA level, this CDR3 is encoded by other sequences in the same sample as well. The J gene is TRBJ2-7, the V gene TRBV7-9; 11 nucleotides line up with TRBD1. V lost 2 bases, J lost 6 bases, and 9 bases stayed unmatched. Per germline, CDR1 SEHNR and CDR2 FQNEAQ (reference sequence). The CDR3 sequence is 16 residues long. The DNA for the CDR3 is TGTGCCAGCAGCTTATCCGGGACAGGGGGATTGGGCGAGCAGTACTTC. Translated: CASSLSGTGGLGEQYF.

The V call is TRBV5-5, the J call TRBJ2-3; D is undetermined. The V gene lost 6 bases and the J gene lost 0 bases, with 14 bases spanning the gap. The CDR3 contains 15 residues. Looked up from germline, CDR1 is SGHKS and CDR2 is YYEKEE (reference sequence). CDR3 sequence: CASTTTGSSTDTQYF. The DNA of the CDR3 is TGTGCCAGCACCACCACGGGTTCTAGCACAGATACGCAGTATTTT.

J is TRBJ2-3 and V is TRBV7-9; 11 bases agree with TRBD2. The trim removed 1 base at V and 0 bases at J, leaving 6 bases unmatched. CDR1 and CDR2 from the germline V gene are SEHNR and FQNEAQ (reference sequence). The length of the CDR3 is 18 residues. The CDR3 nucleotides read TGTGCCAGCAGCTTAGTCGCTCCTAGCGGGGGGAGCACAGATACGCAGTATTTT. Its translation: CASSLVAPSGGSTDTQYF.

The sample holds one count of this clone. This chain links TRBV20-1 with TRBJ2-3; a possible D gene is TRBD2 (5 bases). CDR1 and CDR2 (germline): DFQATT, SNEGSKA (reference sequence). The germline V and J ends were trimmed by 1 base and 6 bases, with 5 bases remaining between them. This CDR3 is built from 11 residues. As DNA, the CDR3 is TGCAGTGCTAGAGCGGGGGATACGCAGTATTTT. This sequence encodes CSARAGDTQYF.

This chain uses TRBV10-3 with TRBJ2-3; TRBD2 might be the D (5 bases). CDR1 is ENHRY and CDR2 is SYGVKD in the germline V gene. V gave up 7 bases and J gave up 3 bases, with 11 bases separating them. The CDR3 has 13 amino acids. CDR3 nucleotides: TGTGCCATCATGGGAGCGAGGACAGATACGCAGTATTTT. This codes for CAIMGARTDTQYF.

This chain connects TRBV28 to TRBJ1-4; no firm D call. V was shortened by 2 bases and J by 2 bases, with 6 bases between the two germline ends. The CDR3 spans 14 residues. CDR1 MDHEN and CDR2 SYDVKM come from the germline V gene. CDR3 DNA sequence: TGTGCCAGCAGTTTAGGAGGGACTAATGAAAAACTGTTTTTT. Amino acid sequence: CASSLGGTNEKLFF.

This clone was recorded once. V is TRBV10-3 and J is TRBJ2-1; TRBD2 might be the D (8 bases). CDR1 and CDR2 from the germline V gene are ENHRY and SYGVKD. The CDR3 runs 15 residues. Trimming took 6 bases from V and 2 from J, leaving 14 bases between them. CDR3 sequence reads: CAISLAGQTYNEQFF. CDR3 bases: TGTGCCATCAGCTTAGCGGGACAGACCTACAATGAGCAGTTCTTC.